This TCR beta chain came from a study of blood T cell repertoires in COVID-19. Whole-study context: Sample material is recorded as cDNA or gDNA derived from T cells, B-cell-depleted T cells, or PBMCs.

The CDR3 totals 17 residues. Germline V lookup: CDR1 LGHNA, CDR2 YNFKEQ. V shed 4 bases, J shed 0 bases, and the junction held 9 bases outside the gene matches. Patients from Seattle were sampled longitudinally, starting during active infection. Assay used: immunoSEQ multiplex PCR; TCRdb lists only in-frame clones, some missing. The sample carries 250,000 or so clones, 90% recorded once. This clonotype originated in a woman in her sixties or seventies with COVID-19, enrolled during active disease. This chain links TRBV4-2 with TRBJ1-1, with 9 bases identical to TRBD1. Sequenced input: peripheral blood. CDR3 loop: CASSPRTGGRMNTEAFF. The CDR3 DNA reads TGTGCCAGCAGCCCAAGAACAGGGGGCAGAATGAACACTGAAGCTTTCTTT.